This TCR beta chain originates from a study of CD8+CD57+ T cells in acquired aplastic anemia. About the research overall: The average for DNA from sorted CD4+ and CD8+ cells was 3 to 3.5 ug. For CD4+ cells, healthy donors had an average of about 10 million reads.

Profiling of TCR beta VDJ combinations and CDR3 sequences used genomic DNA as template. TCRdb independently ran MiXCR on the reads; one entry per CDR3 protein. The sample carries tens of thousands of distinct CDR3 sequences, 50% to 55% recorded once. V lost 6 bases, J lost 2 bases, and 10 bases lay in between. The CDR3 is made up of 13 amino acids. CDR1 and CDR2 (germline): LNHDA, SQIVND (reference sequence). Sequencing was carried out using sorted CD4+, CD8+, or CD8+CD57+ T cells (not recorded which) from PBMCs. This chain links TRBV19 with TRBJ1-1; no definite D call. The receptor was isolated from a human donor in good health, serving as a control. As DNA, the CDR3 is TGTGCCAGTAGCGGACGGACCAACACTGAAGCTTTCTTT. Encoded protein: CASSGRTNTEAFF. Full variable domain (missing parts from reference TRBV19 and TRBJ1-1): DGGITQSPKYLFRKEGQNVTLSCEQNLNHDAMYWYRQDPGQGLRLIYYSQIVNDFQKGDIAEGYSVSREKKESFPLTVTSAQKNPTAFYLCASSGRTNTEAFFGQGTRLTVV.